A single sample gave rise to the 23 T cell receptor beta chains below, sequenced in a study of OX40 agonist ivuxolimab in advanced cancers. The table came from immunoSEQ multiplex PCR; TCRdb's copy has only in-frame clones and leaves some out. The sample lists around 10,000 clones, 66% occurring once. This specimen consisted of CD4+ or CD8+ T cells sorted from blood, obtained in a trial of the OX40 agonist ivuxolimab. The source of these receptors is an adult with an advanced solid tumor such as melanoma, head and neck, liver or kidney cancer.

V and J are TRBV29-1 and TRBJ2-2; 8 positions agree with TRBD2. Germline V gene lookup returns CDR1 SQVTM and CDR2 ANQGSEA. There are 15 residues in the CDR3. The junction had 6 bases not matched to a gene; V was cut back by 2 bases and J by 4 bases. CDR3 sequence: CSVETGLASTGELFF. CDR3 nucleotides: TGCAGCGTTGAAACCGGACTAGCATCCACCGGGGAGCTGTTTTTT.

The J gene is TRBJ1-1, the V gene TRBV9, with D hard to call. The ends were cut back, 0 bases at V and 3 bases at J, with 6 bases in the middle. The CDR3 contains 13 residues. Germline lookup yields CDR1 SGDLS and CDR2 YYNGEE. CDR3: CASSVDTDTEAFF. The CDR3 DNA is TGTGCCAGCAGCGTAGATACAGACACTGAAGCTTTCTTT. The whole variable domain, remainder taken from reference TRBV9 and TRBJ1-1, is DSGVTQTPKHLITATGQRVTLRCSPRSGDLSVYWYQQSLDQGLQFLIQYYNGEERAKGNILERFSAQQFPDLHSELNLSSLELGDSALYFCASSVDTDTEAFFGQGTRLTVV.

This clone was recorded a few times. The chain carries TRBV7-9 and TRBJ1-5, with no clear D. The length of the CDR3 is 14 residues. CDR1 and CDR2 from the germline V gene are SEHNR and FQNEAQ (reference sequence). With 1 base removed from V and 3 bases from J, the gap between germline ends came to 7 bases. CDR3 sequence: CASSLVGHNQPQHF. The CDR3 DNA reads TGTGCCAGCAGCTTAGTTGGTCACAATCAGCCCCAGCATTTT. Variable domain in full (rest from reference TRBV7-9 and TRBJ1-5): DTGVSQNPRHKITKRGQNVTFRCDPISEHNRLYWYRQTLGQGPEFLTYFQNEAQLEKSRLLSDRFSAERPKGSFSTLEIQRTEQGDSAMYLCASSLVGHNQPQHFGDGTRLSIL.

The chain joins TRBV6-6 to TRBJ2-7; D remains ambiguous. The CDR3 consists of 11 residues. The ends were cut back, 2 bases at V and 12 bases at J, with 11 bases in the middle. CDR1 MNHNY and CDR2 SVGAGI come from the germline V gene (reference sequence). CDR3 in amino acids: CASSYVSLLYF. CDR3 sequence (DNA): TGTGCCAGCAGTTACGTCTCGTTGCTGTACTTC.

J is TRBJ2-3 and V is TRBV29-1, with D uncertain. CDR1 and CDR2 (germline): SQVTM, ANQGSEA. This CDR3 region has 10 residues. V was trimmed by 5 bases and J by 5 bases, leaving 5 bases between them. The CDR3 reads CSVPLDTQYF. In DNA form, the CDR3 reads TGCAGCGTTCCCTTAGATACGCAGTATTTT.

This clone was recorded a few times. The gene calls are TRBV6-6 and TRBJ2-1; D may be TRBD1 or TRBD2 (6 bases each). In germline, CDR1 is MNHNY, CDR2 SVGAGI (reference sequence). This CDR3 spans 12 amino acids. Trimming removed 10 bases from V and 4 bases from J, with 11 bases in between. The CDR3 nucleotides read TGTGCCACGGGGGCTTTTTACAATGAGCAGTTCTTC. It codes for CATGAFYNEQFF.

V and J are TRBV28 and TRBJ1-1; D gene uncertain. This CDR3 contains 13 residues. Germline lookup yields CDR1 MDHEN and CDR2 SYDVKM. Trimming removed 5 bases at V and 6 bases at J, with 13 bases between. For the CDR3, the DNA is TGTGCCAGCAGTCCACTTCCTGGGGCTGAAGCTTTCTTT. Protein product: CASSPLPGAEAFF.

This chain uses TRBV4-3 with TRBJ1-5; D is unresolved. In germline, CDR1 is LGHNA, CDR2 YSLEER. The ends were cut back, 0 bases at V and 0 bases at J, with 6 bases in the middle. The CDR3 runs to 15 residues. The CDR3 sequence: CASSQDRFSNQPQHF. The CDR3, as DNA: TGCGCCAGCAGCCAAGACAGGTTTAGCAATCAGCCCCAGCATTTT.

The V call is TRBV18, the J call TRBJ1-1; a weak D match, TRBD1 (5 bases). With 0 bases removed from V and 2 bases from J, the gap between germline ends came to 7 bases. Germline CDR1 KGHSH, CDR2 LQKENI. This CDR3 has 14 residues. The CDR3 loop reads CASSPPQGNTEAFF. DNA of the CDR3: TGTGCCAGCTCACCACCGCAGGGTAACACTGAAGCTTTCTTT.

This clone has more than one count but fewer than ten. This rearrangement joins TRBV11-3 to TRBJ2-2; D uncertain. This CDR3 is built from 14 residues. Trimming removed 0 bases at V and 15 bases at J, with 17 bases between. CDR1 and CDR2 (germline): SGHNT, YENEEA. CDR3 loop: CASSLDARPPMVFF. The CDR3, as DNA: TGTGCCAGCAGCTTAGATGCCCGCCCCCCGATGGTGTTTTTT.

The table lists this clone with a few counts. This chain uses TRBV5-1 with TRBJ2-7, with TRBD1 identical over 10 bases. The CDR3 totals 16 residues. V gave up 0 bases and J gave up 5 bases; unmatched junction bases: 8. The germline V gene encodes CDR1 SGHRS and CDR2 YFSETQ. The CDR3 coding sequence is TGCGCCAGCAGCTTGGCCCCCGGGACAGGGGACAACGAGCAGTACTTC. As protein: CASSLAPGTGDNEQYF. Supplemented by reference TRBV5-1 and TRBJ2-7, the full variable domain reads KAGVTQTPRYLIKTRGQQVTLSCSPISGHRSVSWYQQTPGQGLQFLFEYFSETQRNKGNFPGRFSGRQFSNSRSEMNVSTLELGDSALYLCASSLAPGTGDNEQYFGPGTRLTVT.

The V gene is TRBV29-1, the J gene TRBJ2-7, with D maybe TRBD1 (6 bases). This CDR3 has 11 residues. V lost 4 bases, J lost 7 bases, and 11 bases lay in between. Germline V CDR1 and CDR2: SQVTM, ANQGSEA. DNA for the CDR3: TGCAGCGTTGGGGTACAGGGAGAGCAGTACTTC. This codes for CSVGVQGEQYF.

This rearrangement joins TRBV7-9 to TRBJ2-7; 11 bases align to TRBD1. The V and J ends lost 6 bases and 0 bases, in that order; junction bases with no gene match: 4. Germline CDR1 and CDR2: SEHNR and FQNEAQ (reference sequence). The CDR3 has 15 residues. The CDR3 DNA reads TGTGCCAGCAGTACTGGGACAGGGGGCTCCTACGAGCAGTACTTC. Translating it yields CASSTGTGGSYEQYF.

By sample share, this clone is medium-sized (0.01 to 0.1%). This chain joins TRBV6-1 and TRBJ1-3; D uncertain. CDR1 is MNHNS and CDR2 is SASEGT in the germline V gene. The CDR3 is 14 residues long. V dropped 8 bases and J dropped 4 bases, with 15 bases sitting between them. Here the CDR3 DNA reads TGTGCCAGCCCTACATCGGGCCGCGGAAACACCATATATTTT. Translated: CASPTSGRGNTIYF.

Written as DNA, the CDR3 is TGTGCCAGCGGACGGAGGTCCTACGAGCAGTACTTC. Translated, it gives CASGRRSYEQYF. The chain employs TRBV27 and TRBJ2-5, with D maybe TRBD2 (5 bases). The DNA end lines up better with TRBJ2-7; the J call may be wrong. There are 12 residues in the CDR3. Germline lookup yields CDR1 MNHEY and CDR2 SMNVEV (reference sequence).

This clone has only a few counts. The V gene is TRBV5-6, the J gene TRBJ2-7; D perhaps matches TRBD2 (7 bases). Germline lookup yields CDR1 SGHDT and CDR2 YYEEEE. The CDR3 contains 17 residues. Deletions cut 0 bases from V and 7 bases from J, with 23 bases between. The CDR3 nucleotides read TGTGCCAGCAGCTTGGGGGCCGGGGGCGCGGGAGATGGGGAGCAGTACTTC. Its protein product is CASSLGAGGAGDGEQYF.

The CDR3 sequence: CASTPWGGQDNEQFF. Here the CDR3 DNA reads TGTGCCAGCACCCCCTGGGGCGGGCAGGACAATGAGCAGTTCTTC. The chain links TRBV7-8 to TRBJ2-1, with D perhaps given as TRBD1 or TRBD2 (5 bases each). This CDR3 has 15 amino acids. The V gene lost 7 bases and the J gene lost 5 bases, with 18 bases spanning the gap. The germline CDR1 and CDR2 sequences are SGHVS and FQNEAQ.

The rearrangement joins TRBV16 to TRBJ2-5; D possibly corresponds to TRBD2 (5 bases). This CDR3 region has 13 residues. The germline CDR1 and CDR2 sequences are KGHSY and FQNENV. V lost 3 bases to trimming and J lost 11 bases, with 16 bases between them. This chain's CDR3 is CASSHTSSSGQYF. CDR3 DNA: TGTGCCAGCAGCCATACGTCCAGTTCGGGGCAGTACTTC.

The chain is built from TRBV5-5 and TRBJ2-1; a weak D match, TRBD2 (6 bases). V lost 0 bases to trimming and J lost 3 bases, with 7 bases between them. CDR1 and CDR2 from the germline V gene are SGHKS and YYEKEE (reference sequence). The CDR3 runs 14 residues. CDR3 sequence reads: CASSLGTNYNEQFF. DNA of the CDR3: TGTGCCAGCAGCTTGGGGACTAACTACAATGAGCAGTTCTTC. Full variable domain (rest looked up from reference TRBV5-5 and TRBJ2-1): DAGVTQSPTHLIKTRGQQVTLRCSPISGHKSVSWYQQVLGQGPQFIFQYYEKEERGRGNFPDRFSARQFPNYSSELNVNALLLGDSALYLCASSLGTNYNEQFFGPGTRLTVL.

The V gene is TRBV6-5, the J gene TRBJ2-2; 8 bases line up with TRBD1. Per germline, CDR1 MNHEY and CDR2 SVGAGI. This CDR3 comprises 13 residues. V lost 5 bases to trimming and J lost 9 bases; unmatched junction nucleotides: 5. In DNA form, the CDR3 reads TGTGCCAGCAGTGAAGACAGGGGCTGGGAGCTGTTTTTT. Translated: CASSEDRGWELFF.

This chain links TRBV18 with TRBJ1-1, with TRBD1 matching 8 bases. Germline CDR1 reads KGHSH; CDR2 reads LQKENI. Germline trimming cut 3 bases from V and 0 bases from J; bases unmatched to any gene: 6. The length of the CDR3 is 16 residues. The CDR3 region is CASSPGTGGLNTEAFF. As DNA, the CDR3 is TGTGCCAGCTCACCGGGGACAGGTGGCCTGAACACTGAAGCTTTCTTT.

This clone appeared a single time. The chain recombines TRBV5-1 with TRBJ2-1; 8 nucleotides align to TRBD2. The V and J ends lost 4 bases and 9 bases, in that order; junction bases with no gene match: 3. Germline assignment: CDR1 SGHRS and CDR2 YFSETQ. The CDR3 sequence is 12 residues long. The CDR3: CASSGTSTEQFF. DNA for the CDR3: TGCGCCAGCAGCGGGACTAGTACTGAGCAGTTCTTC.

As for this clone: A read error may produce the germline difference seen at one junction end. V and J are TRBV5-8 and TRBJ1-2, with 7 bases matching TRBD1. The CDR3 contains 17 residues. Germline V gene sequence: CDR1 SGHTS, CDR2 YDEGEE. The CDR3 DNA reads TGCGCCAGCAGCCAATCAGCGACAGGGAAAGACGACTATGGCTACACCTTC. Its translation is CASSQSATGKDDYGYTF. The variable domain in full, completed from reference TRBV5-8 and TRBJ1-2, reads EAGVTQSPTHLIKTRGQQATLRCSPISGHTSVYWYQQALGLGLQFLLWYDEGEERNRGNFPPRFSGRQFPNYSSELNVNALELEDSALYLCASSQSATGKDDYGYTFGSGTRLTVV.